This T cell receptor (beta chain) was profiled in a study of cytotoxic CD8 clonotypes in ibrutinib-treated CLL. Study-level information: Partial responses totalled roughly 24 and complete responses 2; after median roughly 64 months, roughly 14 remained remitted and approximately twelve progressed.

The CDR3 has 14 residues. Trimming stripped 3 bases from V and 1 base from J, with 10 bases between. Germline V lookup: CDR1 SGHRS, CDR2 YFSETQ. With respect to this clone: What it recognizes is unknown.

Only in-frame clones appear in the TCRdb table, and some are missing; sequencing was by immunoSEQ multiplex PCR. The sample includes tens of thousands of clones, over 55% of them seen just once. Study findings and constraints: Clonality increased at ibrutinib response, then returned toward baseline at progression.

Source: PBMCs, taken after 24 months of ibrutinib treatment. The TCR was taken from a human donor with chronic lymphocytic leukemia. This sequence joins TRBV5-1 and TRBJ1-1; no reliable D call. The CDR3 loop reads CASSYDSGNTEAFF. For the CDR3, the DNA is TGCGCCAGCAGCTACGATTCAGGGAACACTGAAGCTTTCTTT.